This T cell receptor (beta chain) was sequenced in a study of blood T cell repertoires in COVID-19 (TCRdb year 2020). With respect to the entire study: Samples from collaborators originated in the United States, Italy and Spain and spanned both the acute and convalescent phases of COVID-19. Samples came from the ongoing ImmuneRACE study (first 160 participants) plus 1,254 subjects from 6 global collaborators. Where HLA class I and class II types were available, the types were taken from metadata supplied by the sample provider, not from assay-based typing. A freely available public database, intended as a resource for researchers studying the immune response to SARS-CoV-2, is where the repertoires were released. Deeply sampled blood TCRbeta repertoires from subjects exposed to, actively infected with, or recovered from COVID-19 were included in the dataset. A de-identified subject ID, COVID-19 status, age in years and sex were almost always included in the sample metadata. The material from the prospective study consisted of cDNA or gDNA derived from T cells, B-cell-depleted T cells, or PBMCs. The research as a whole found: The quantity of clinical and demographic metadata differed by source and by participant and was supplied without curation.

Trimming takes 2 bases from V and 5 bases from J, and the germline ends sit 16 bases apart. CDR3 length: 15 amino acids, cysteine to phenylalanine. Only the CDR3 DNA stays, 45 bases, in frame from base 1. The germline V gene (reference sequence) gives CDR1 as SGHKS and CDR2 as YYEKEE. TCRbeta CDR3 regions were amplified from genomic DNA using the immunoSEQ Assay, a bias-controlled multiplex PCR. In the paper's pipeline: Within the assay, amplification of reference gene primers was used to estimate how many nucleated cells each sample contained. To quantify the absolute abundance of each unique TCRbeta CDR3 rearrangement, sequence reads were collapsed and filtered. Productive Simpson clonality was computed per sample as the square root of Simpson's diversity index over productive rearrangements. Sourced from immuneACCESS, this table was stored by TCRdb with only in-frame sequences that have V and J called. A share of the clones is absent; for the studies checked, an unresolved V gene accounts for under half, and the remainder has no known explanation. V, J and clone size reflect that table, while D and trimming were determined from the DNA. Across this sample there are some 260,000 clones, with about 85% seen only once. About 3% of the sample lies in the top ten.

Notes on this clone: This receptor's antigen is unknown. No clone much larger than this one lies a single base away; base qualities are absent.

The collaborating institutions used their own protocols to collect whole blood in K2EDTA tubes. For TCRbeta analysis, collaborator samples were shipped as frozen whole blood, as isolated PBMCs, or as DNA extracted from either sample type. This sequence uses TRBV5-5 and TRBJ2-5; matching of 6 bases hints at TRBD1 as the D gene. This TCR came from a man aged 18-30 years with active or convalescent COVID-19. The sample comprised peripheral blood. Read as DNA, the sequence is TGTGCCAGCAGCTTTGGGCCCCAGGGGCGGGAGACCCAGTACTTC. Translation gives CASSFGPQGRETQYF.